The entry below describes one T cell receptor (beta chain). This CDR3 contains 16 residues. V lost 4 bases to trimming and J lost 3 bases, with 17 bases between them. In germline, CDR1 is SGHKS, CDR2 YYEKEE (reference sequence). Produced via immunoSEQ multiplex PCR; TCRdb's table is partial and in-frame only. The sample lists approximately 57,000 clones, 86% occurring once. The record originates from a study of T cells in localized non-small cell lung cancer. The source material was peripheral blood, sampled before any cancer treatment. This chain joins TRBV5-5 and TRBJ1-5; D is possibly TRBD1 (6 bases). The origin of this receptor is a woman aged 40-75 years with stage I lung adenocarcinoma. CDR3 sequence (DNA): TGTGCCAGCAGCAATGGGGGCAGGGTCTACAATCAGCCCCAGCATTTT. Residues: CASSNGGRVYNQPQHF.